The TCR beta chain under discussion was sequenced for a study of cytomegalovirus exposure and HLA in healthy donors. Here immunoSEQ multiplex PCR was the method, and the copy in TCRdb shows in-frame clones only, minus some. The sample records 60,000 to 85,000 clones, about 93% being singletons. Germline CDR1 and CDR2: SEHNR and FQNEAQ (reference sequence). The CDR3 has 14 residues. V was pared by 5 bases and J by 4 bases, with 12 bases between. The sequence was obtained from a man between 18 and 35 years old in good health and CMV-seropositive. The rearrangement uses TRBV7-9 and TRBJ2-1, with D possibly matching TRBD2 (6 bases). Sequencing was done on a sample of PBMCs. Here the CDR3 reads CASSQSGRYNEQFF. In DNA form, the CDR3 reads TGTGCCAGCAGCCAAAGCGGGCGATACAATGAGCAGTTCTTC.